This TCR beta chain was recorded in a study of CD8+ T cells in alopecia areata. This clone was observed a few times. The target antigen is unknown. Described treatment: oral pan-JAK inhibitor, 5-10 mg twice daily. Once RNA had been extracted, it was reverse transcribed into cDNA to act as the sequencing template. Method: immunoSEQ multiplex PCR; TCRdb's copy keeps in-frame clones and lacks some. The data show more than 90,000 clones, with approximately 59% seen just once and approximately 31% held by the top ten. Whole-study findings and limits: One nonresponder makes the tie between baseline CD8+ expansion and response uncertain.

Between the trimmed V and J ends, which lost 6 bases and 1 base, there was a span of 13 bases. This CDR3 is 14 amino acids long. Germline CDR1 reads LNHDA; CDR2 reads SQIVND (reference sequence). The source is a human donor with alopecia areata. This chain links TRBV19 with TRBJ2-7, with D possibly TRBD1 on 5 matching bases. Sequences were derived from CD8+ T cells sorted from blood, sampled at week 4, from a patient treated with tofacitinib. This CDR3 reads CASSVTGLSYEQYF. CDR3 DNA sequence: TGTGCCAGTAGCGTAACAGGCCTTTCCTACGAGCAGTACTTC.